The present TCR beta chain was sequenced within a study of blood T cell repertoires in COVID-19. Study as a whole: From the United States, Italy and Spain came samples of acute and convalescent COVID-19. The cDNA or gDNA used as material had been derived from T cells, B-cell-depleted T cells, or PBMCs.

With 6 bases removed from V and 7 bases from J, the gap between germline ends came to 16 bases. Germline CDR1 reads MDHEN; CDR2 reads SYDVKM. The CDR3 loop spans 14 amino acids. Source study methods: Reference gene primers were amplified, and this amplification served to estimate nucleated cell counts. Method: immunoSEQ multiplex PCR; TCRdb's copy keeps in-frame clones and lacks some. Clonal size and the V and J genes are those of that table, whereas D and trimming came from the DNA. This sample carries approximately 210,000 clones, 80% to 90% of them seen once, and the ten largest clones take 20%. The V and J genes are TRBV28 and TRBJ1-5; possibly TRBD1 for D (5 bases). The sequence was collected from a man between 25 and 39 years old with active or convalescent COVID-19. The sample was peripheral blood. CDR3 nucleotide sequence: TGTGCCAGCAGGCCCCGTTCAGGGCCCCAGCCCCAGCATTTT. It specifies CASRPRSGPQPQHF.